This T cell receptor beta chain derives from a study of T cells in Graves' hyperthyroidism and ophthalmopathy. Study background: Any treatment followed the collection of peripheral blood at initial diagnosis.

TCR beta CDR3 regions were amplified from RNA transcripts. A first-round RT-PCR of the TCR CDR3 used the HTBI primer set. TCRdb analysed the multiplex PCR reads with MiXCR anew, one entry per CDR3 protein. The sample lists about 360,000 distinct CDR3 sequences, about 13% occurring once. Findings of the study overall: Most clonotypes that expanded in the thyroid above 0.001 also showed up in blood.

Trimming removed 6 bases from V and 0 bases from J, with 11 bases in between. There are 14 residues in the CDR3. CDR1 is MDHEN, CDR2 SYDVKM, per germline. Regarding this clonotype: Its antigen is undetermined.

The source material was blood. This chain links TRBV28 with TRBJ1-1; D possibly corresponds to TRBD1 (6 bases). This receptor was obtained from a woman younger than 35 with Graves' hyperthyroidism. The DNA of the CDR3 is TGTGCCAGCAGCCTCGGGACACTGAACACTGAAGCTTTCTTT. Translating gives CASSLGTLNTEAFF.